This TCR beta chain was found in a study of cytomegalovirus exposure and HLA in healthy donors. This clone has just a few counts. PCR was performed using 60 Vbeta and 13 Jbeta primers. Sequenced by immunoSEQ multiplex PCR; TCRdb stores in-frame clones only, minus some. The table includes more than 150,000 clones, approximately 80% detected once. The CDR3 contains 15 residues. Germline CDR1 MNHEY, CDR2 SVGAGI. Between the trimmed V and J ends, which lost 1 base and 7 bases, there was a span of 11 bases. The receptor comes from a girl aged 2 to 9 in good health and CMV-seropositive. The material sequenced was PBMCs. The chain carries TRBV6-5 and TRBJ1-6; tentatively, D is TRBD1 (5 bases). CDR3 DNA: TGTGCCAGCAGTTACTTATTGGGGCTAAATTCACCCCTCCACTTT. Amino acid sequence: CASSYLLGLNSPLHF.